One TCR beta chain is described in this entry. This clone was recorded a few times. Its antigen is unknown. Base qualities are not recorded, but no much larger clone differs from it by a single base. The sample comes from a study of blood T cell repertoires in COVID-19 (TCRdb year 2020). For the study in its entirety: Samples from collaborators originated in the United States, Italy and Spain and spanned both the acute and convalescent phases of COVID-19. The repertoires were made available in a free public database intended to serve as a resource for research on the immune response to SARS-CoV-2. Where available, HLA class I and class II types were obtained from metadata supplied by the sample provider rather than from assay-based typing. The prospective study material was composed of cDNA or gDNA derived from T cells, B-cell-depleted T cells, or PBMCs. Sample metadata almost always included a de-identified subject ID, COVID-19 status, age in years and sex. Samples were obtained from the ongoing ImmuneRACE study (first 160 participants) and from 1,254 subjects provided by 6 global collaborators. Deeply sampled blood TCRbeta repertoires from subjects exposed to, actively infected with, or recovered from COVID-19 were included in the dataset.

In Seattle, one collaborating source enrolled patients while the infection was active and tracked those patients longitudinally over the course of disease. The collaborating institutions used their own protocols to collect whole blood in K2EDTA tubes. For TCRbeta analysis, collaborators shipped samples in one of three forms: frozen whole blood, isolated PBMCs, or DNA extracted from either of those sample types. What the study reported, not specific to this receptor: The quantity of clinical and demographic metadata differed by source and by participant and was supplied without curation.

The immunoSEQ Assay, a bias-controlled multiplex PCR, was used to amplify TCRbeta CDR3 regions from genomic DNA. On the authors' methods: Nucleated cell counts per sample were estimated from amplification of reference gene primers within the assay. To quantify the absolute abundance of each unique TCRbeta CDR3 rearrangement, sequence reads were collapsed and filtered. For each sample, productive Simpson clonality was calculated by taking the square root of Simpson's diversity index across productive rearrangements. Entries here come from immuneACCESS through TCRdb and include only in-frame sequences with V and J called. Some clones fail to appear in such tables; in the studies checked, an unresolved V gene covers under half of the shortfall, and the cause of the remainder is unknown. The V and J calls and clone size were taken over from that table, and D and trimming were inferred from the DNA. This sample has about 130,000 clones in its table, and around 79% of those were observed once. Approximately 5.2% of the sample is taken by the ten largest.

Taken from the germline V gene, the CDR1 and CDR2 loops are SGHRS and YFSETQ. Germline trimming amounts to 6 bases on V and 4 bases on J, with 8 as the count of junction bases outside the gene matches. The CDR3 holds 14 amino acids from the cysteine to the phenylalanine. Only CDR3 DNA remains: 42 bases, in frame from the first base. The clonotype originates from a woman in her 70s with COVID-19, enrolled during active disease. The chain is assembled from TRBV5-1 and TRBJ1-1, and 8 junction bases match TRBD1. Sequenced material: peripheral blood. The CDR3 has the sequence CASTSGGATTEAFF. In nucleotide form, the sequence is TGCGCCAGCACTTCAGGGGGCGCGACCACTGAAGCTTTCTTT.